The 22 T cell receptor beta chains given below trace back to one sample, sequenced in a study of shared clonotypes between healthy human individuals (dated by TCRdb to about 2020). Library generation was performed with the immunoSEQ multiplex PCR assay. This immuneACCESS table, as held by TCRdb, lists in-frame sequences with V and J called but not all clones. Of the missing ones, under half trace to an unresolved V gene in checked studies; the others have no known cause. The sample table contains around 2.3 million clones; only one count was recorded for approximately 96% of them. 0.1% to 0.15% of the sample belongs to the ten largest clones. The specimen was naive CD4+ T cells sorted from blood. Taken with the paper, the label for cell subset or site translates to: CD45RA+ positively selected. All receptors derive from a young man in good health.

Worth noting for this clone: The same CDR3 can be traced to other DNA sequences in this sample. The chain combines TRBV10-3 with TRBJ2-7, with 14 bases matching TRBD2. This CDR3 comprises 15 residues. J gave up 4 bases and V 2 bases, and 1 base lay outside the gene matches. Per the germline V gene, CDR1 is ENHRY and CDR2 is SYGVKD. CDR3 nucleotides: TGTGCCATCAGTGAGGGACTAGCGGGGGGATACGAGCAGTACTTC. Protein sequence: CAISEGLAGGYEQYF.

This sequence joins TRBV5-6 and TRBJ2-7, with 9 nucleotides matching TRBD1. The CDR3 is 15 residues long. Trimming cost V 5 bases and J 5 bases; bases outside gene matches: 11. The V gene's germline CDR1 is SGHDT and CDR2 YYEEEE. The CDR3, as DNA: TGTGCCAGCAGACCTGGCCGGGACAGGGTACACGAGCAGTACTTC. Amino acid sequence: CASRPGRDRVHEQYF. Using reference TRBV5-6 and TRBJ2-7 for the parts outside the CDR3, the full variable domain is DAGVTQSPTHLIKTRGQQVTLRCSPKSGHDTVSWYQQALGQGPQFIFQYYEEEERQRGNFPDRFSGHQFPNYSSELNVNALLLGDSALYLCASRPGRDRVHEQYFGPGTRLTVT.

This clone was recorded once. The same CDR3 is also encoded by other DNA sequences in this sample. For the CDR3, the DNA is TGCGCCAGCAGCTTAGGACAAGGCACCGGGGAGCTGTTTTTT. This codes for CASSLGQGTGELFF. J is TRBJ2-2 and V is TRBV5-1; D might be TRBD1 (5 bases). The germline CDR1 and CDR2 sequences are SGHRS and YFSETQ. V lost 2 bases and J lost 4, with 9 bases in between. The CDR3 extends over 14 amino acids.

Only a few counts were recorded for this clone. This chain uses TRBV4-3 with TRBJ1-6; D might be TRBD1 (5 bases). V was pared by 0 bases and J by 12 bases, with 15 bases between. The CDR3 loop spans 15 amino acids. Germline V gives CDR1 LGHNA, CDR2 YSLEER. DNA for the CDR3: TGCGCCAGCAGCCAAGATTGGGGCGGACCCGGACCCCTCCACTTT. Its protein is CASSQDWGGPGPLHF.

The genes are TRBV29-1 and TRBJ2-4; 8 positions agree with TRBD2. V dropped 4 bases and J dropped 2; count of bases not matched to a gene: 4. The CDR3 length is 14 residues. Looked up from germline, CDR1 is SQVTM and CDR2 is ANQGSEA. For the CDR3, the DNA is TGCAGCGTTGGCGGCGGGAGGTCCAAAAACATTCAGTACTTC. It yields the protein CSVGGGRSKNIQYF.

Concerning this clone: Other nucleotide sequences from this sample produce the same CDR3. V is TRBV2 and J is TRBJ2-7, with D maybe TRBD1 (5 bases). Trimming took off 4 bases at V and 6 bases at J, with 10 bases between the two ends. CDR3 length: 12 amino acids. In germline, CDR1 is SNHLY, CDR2 FYNNEI. CDR3 residues: CASSGQGGEQYF. In DNA, the CDR3 is TGTGCCAGCAGTGGGCAGGGTGGCGAGCAGTACTTC. Full variable domain (outside the CDR3, taken from reference TRBV2 and TRBJ2-7): EPEVTQTPSHQVTQMGQEVILRCVPISNHLYFYWYRQILGQKVEFLVSFYNNEISEKSEIFDDQFSVERPDGSNFTLKIRSTKLEDSAMYFCASSGQGGEQYFGPGTRLTVT.

The chain employs TRBV6-1 and TRBJ2-5; D remains ambiguous. V was shortened by 7 bases and J by 2 bases, with 8 bases between the two germline ends. Germline V gene lookup returns CDR1 MNHNS and CDR2 SASEGT. There are 12 residues in the CDR3. CDR3 in amino acids: CASNPFQETQYF. CDR3 DNA: TGTGCCAGCAATCCTTTTCAAGAGACCCAGTACTTC.

The chain couples TRBV30 to TRBJ2-7; 9 positions agree with TRBD2. CDR3 length equals 17 residues. Germline values: CDR1 GTSNPN, CDR2 SVGIG (reference sequence). V shed 3 bases and J 2 bases; nucleotides not matched to a gene: 14. CDR3 amino acids: CAWRDLKKTSGAYEQYF. CDR3 bases: TGTGCCTGGAGGGATCTTAAAAAGACTAGCGGTGCCTACGAGCAGTACTTC. Full variable domain (rest looked up from reference TRBV30 and TRBJ2-7): SQTIHQWPATLVQPVGSPLSLECTVEGTSNPNLYWYRQAAGRGLQLLFYSVGIGQISSEVPQNLSASRPQDRQFILSSKKLLLSDSGFYLCAWRDLKKTSGAYEQYFGPGTRLTVT.

With regard to this clone: Other nucleotide sequences in the sample specify the same CDR3. The CDR3 here is CASSLEAGGNNSPLHF. In DNA, the CDR3 is TGCGCCAGCAGCTTGGAGGCAGGGGGTAATAATTCACCCCTCCACTTT. V is TRBV5-1 and J is TRBJ1-6; 7 bases fit TRBD1. Germline V CDR1 and CDR2: SGHRS, YFSETQ. The CDR3 covers 16 residues. The J segment lost 5 bases and the V segment lost 0 bases, leaving 5 bases of the junction unmatched.

The chain is built from TRBV18 and TRBJ2-3, with 8 nucleotides matching TRBD1. Germline assignment: CDR1 KGHSH and CDR2 LQKENI. The CDR3 totals 16 residues. V was clipped by 5 bases and J by 2 bases; unmatched bases: 9. The CDR3 sequence is CASSEPRTGNTDTQYF. In DNA, the CDR3 is TGTGCCAGCTCAGAACCACGGACAGGGAACACAGATACGCAGTATTTT.

A single count supports this clone. The gene calls are TRBV5-1 and TRBJ2-1; no definite D call. In germline, CDR1 is SGHRS, CDR2 YFSETQ. The length of the CDR3 is 10 residues. Trimming left V 6 bases short and J 6 bases short, with 4 bases between. CDR3: CASMVNEQFF. DNA of the CDR3: TGCGCCAGCATGGTCAATGAGCAGTTCTTC.

V is TRBV10-3 and J is TRBJ1-4, with 8 bases aligning to TRBD1. Germline V CDR1 and CDR2: ENHRY, SYGVKD. The CDR3 is 18 residues long. V was pared by 0 bases and J by 3 bases, with 9 bases of the junction left unmatched. CDR3 bases: TGTGCCATCAGTGAGTCGATCGCAGGGGGCTCTCCTAATGAAAAACTGTTTTTT. As protein: CAISESIAGGSPNEKLFF.

The chain couples TRBV13 to TRBJ1-4; D gene uncertain. Deletions cut 4 bases from V and 0 bases from J, with 9 bases between. The CDR3 consists of 15 residues. Germline-derived CDR1 and CDR2 are PRHDT and FYEKMQ (reference sequence). In nucleotides, the CDR3 is TGTGCCAGCAGCTCCGCTCCCGCAACTAATGAAAAACTGTTTTTT. Translating it yields CASSSAPATNEKLFF.

Only one count was recorded for this clone. The chain carries TRBV28 and TRBJ1-2; D is ambiguous. The germline V gene encodes CDR1 MDHEN and CDR2 SYDVKM. Trimming took 5 bases from V and 5 from J, leaving 9 bases between them. The CDR3 has 12 amino acids. CDR3 in amino acids: CASSPHEYGYTF. CDR3 coding DNA: TGTGCCAGCAGTCCCCACGAGTATGGCTACACCTTC.

The chain has TRBV6-5 and TRBJ2-1; unclear D gene. The ends were cut back, 0 bases at V and 7 bases at J, with 13 bases in the middle. The CDR3 is 15 residues long. Per the germline V gene, CDR1 is MNHEY and CDR2 is SVGAGI. CDR3 loop: CASSYSTPNLNEQFF. Here the CDR3 DNA reads TGTGCCAGCAGTTACTCGACTCCCAATTTAAATGAGCAGTTCTTC.

The rearrangement links TRBV5-6 to TRBJ2-3; 13 positions agree with TRBD2. Germline V lookup: CDR1 SGHDT, CDR2 YYEEEE. V was clipped by 2 bases and J by 4 bases; unmatched bases: 1. There are 15 residues in the CDR3. The CDR3 DNA is TGTGCCAGCAGCTTAGGGACTAGCGGGGCAGATACGCAGTATTTT. Translating it yields CASSLGTSGADTQYF.

This clone was seen a single time. V gene TRBV4-3 combines with J gene TRBJ2-3, with 8 nucleotides matching TRBD1. This CDR3 spans 14 amino acids. Germline V lookup: CDR1 LGHNA, CDR2 YSLEER. The V and J ends lost 5 bases and 4 bases, in that order; junction bases with no gene match: 5. DNA of the CDR3: TGCGCCAGCAGCTACAGACAGGGGCCAGATACGCAGTATTTT. It is translated as CASSYRQGPDTQYF.

The CDR3 region has the DNA TGTGCCAGCAGCGGGCAGGGGGCGAAATCCACAGATACGCAGTATTTT. Protein product: CASSGQGAKSTDTQYF. The genes are TRBV11-2 and TRBJ2-3; 8 nucleotides align to TRBD1. J was trimmed by 2 bases and V by 5 bases; bases with no gene match: 9. CDR1 and CDR2 from the germline V gene are SGHAT and FQNNGV. The CDR3 spans 16 residues.

This clone has only one observation. V gene TRBV10-2 combines with J gene TRBJ1-6; no reliable D call. The germline gives CDR1 WSHSY, CDR2 SAAADI. CDR3 length: 13 residues. Trimming shortened V by 3 bases and J by 10 bases, and 10 bases separated the two germline ends. CDR3 nucleotides: TGCGCCAGCAGTGATGAGGGTGGGTCACCCCTCCACTTT. Its protein is CASSDEGGSPLHF.

This clone turned up a few times. The chain recombines TRBV27 with TRBJ2-5; TRBD1 is a possible D gene (5 bases). CDR1 MNHEY and CDR2 SMNVEV come from the germline V gene (reference sequence). CDR3 length: 13 residues. V gave up 2 bases and J gave up 3 bases, with 7 bases separating them. This CDR3 is CASSLQGKETQYF. The CDR3 DNA reads TGTGCCAGCAGTTTACAGGGAAAAGAGACCCAGTACTTC.

V is TRBV9 and J is TRBJ1-1, with D perhaps TRBD1 (5 bases). CDR1 is SGDLS and CDR2 is YYNGEE in the germline V gene. This CDR3 spans 15 amino acids. Between the trimmed V and J ends, which lost 6 bases and 1 base, there was a span of 16 bases. Here the CDR3 reads CASTAGLTSNTEAFF. The CDR3 DNA reads TGTGCCAGCACCGCAGGGTTAACTTCGAACACTGAAGCTTTCTTT.

The CDR3 nucleotides are TGCAGCGTTGAAGACAGGGGGAGAGAGACCCAGTACTTC. This sequence encodes CSVEDRGRETQYF. The gene calls are TRBV29-1 and TRBJ2-5; 7 bases fit TRBD1. Looked up from germline, CDR1 is SQVTM and CDR2 is ANQGSEA. The CDR3 totals 13 residues. The trim removed 0 bases at V and 4 bases at J, leaving 2 bases unmatched. Based on the CDR3 plus reference TRBV29-1 and TRBJ2-5, the full variable domain is SAVISQKPSRDICQRGTSLTIQCQVDSQVTMMFWYRQQPGQSLTLIATANQGSEATYESGFVIDKFPISRPNLTFSTLTVSNMSPEDSSIYLCSVEDRGRETQYFGPGTRLLVL.